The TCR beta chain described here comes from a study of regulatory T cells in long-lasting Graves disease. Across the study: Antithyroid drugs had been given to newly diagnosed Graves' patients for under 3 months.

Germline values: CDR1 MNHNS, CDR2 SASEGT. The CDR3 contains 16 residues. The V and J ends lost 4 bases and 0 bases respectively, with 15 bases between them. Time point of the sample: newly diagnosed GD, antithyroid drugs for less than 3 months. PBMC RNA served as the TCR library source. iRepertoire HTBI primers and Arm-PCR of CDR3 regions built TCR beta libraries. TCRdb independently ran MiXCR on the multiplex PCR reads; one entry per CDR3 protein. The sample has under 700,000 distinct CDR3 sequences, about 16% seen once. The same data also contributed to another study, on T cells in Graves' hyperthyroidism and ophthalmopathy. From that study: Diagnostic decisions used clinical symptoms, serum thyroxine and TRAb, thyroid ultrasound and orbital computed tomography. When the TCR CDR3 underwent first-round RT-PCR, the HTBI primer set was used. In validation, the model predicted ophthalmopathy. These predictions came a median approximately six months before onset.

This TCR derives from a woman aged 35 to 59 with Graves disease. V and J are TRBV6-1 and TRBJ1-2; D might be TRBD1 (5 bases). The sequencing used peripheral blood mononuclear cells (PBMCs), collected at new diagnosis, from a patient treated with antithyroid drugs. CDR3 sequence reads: CASSAFGGMANYGYTF. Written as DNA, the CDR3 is TGTGCCAGCAGTGCCTTTGGGGGAATGGCTAACTATGGCTACACCTTC.